The 6 T cell receptor beta chains reported below all come from one sample, sequenced in a study of OX40 agonist ivuxolimab in advanced cancers. The repertoire was sequenced with immunoSEQ multiplex PCR; TCRdb's copy has only in-frame clones and lacks some. Among 30,000 to 35,000 clones, around 86% were seen once, and the ten largest hold over 1.2%. This material consisted of CD4+ or CD8+ T cells sorted from blood, taken in a trial of the OX40 agonist ivuxolimab. The receptors here all came from an adult with an advanced solid tumor such as melanoma, head and neck, liver or kidney cancer.

This clone was recorded once. This sequence joins TRBV18 and TRBJ1-1; D not certain. From germline, CDR1 is KGHSH and CDR2 LQKENI. CDR3 length: 14 residues. Trimming removed 1 base from V and 0 bases from J, with 6 bases in between. CDR3 nucleotide sequence: TGTGCCAGCTCACCACTCGGGGTGAACACTGAAGCTTTCTTT. Amino acids: CASSPLGVNTEAFF.

The chain links TRBV6-4 to TRBJ1-2; D unresolved. Germline loops: CDR1 MRHNA, CDR2 SNTAGT. Trimming pared 6 bases from V and 4 bases from J, leaving 12 bases between. CDR3 size: 13 residues. The CDR3 loop reads CASSAGPSYGYTF. As DNA, the CDR3 is TGTGCCAGCAGCGCCGGGCCCAGCTATGGCTACACCTTC.

The J gene is TRBJ2-2, the V gene TRBV28, with 7 bases aligning to TRBD1. Germline CDR1 MDHEN, CDR2 SYDVKM. Trimming removed 2 bases from V and 5 bases from J; junction bases left unmatched: 5. The CDR3 length is 15 residues. The CDR3: CASSLKQGLTGELFF. The DNA of the CDR3 is TGTGCCAGCAGTTTAAAACAGGGGTTGACCGGGGAGCTGTTTTTT.

The V call is TRBV5-6, the J call TRBJ2-3; D ambiguous. The CDR3 runs to 13 residues. V shed 4 bases and J shed 2 bases, with 8 bases lying between them. Germline-derived CDR1 and CDR2 are SGHDT and YYEEEE. Written as DNA, the CDR3 is TGTGCCAGCAGCCAGACCTCCACAGATACGCAGTATTTT. Its protein is CASSQTSTDTQYF.

The chain joins TRBV10-3 to TRBJ2-7; D is perhaps TRBD1 (5 bases). Trimming shortened V by 0 bases and J by 6 bases, and 12 bases separated the two germline ends. Germline V gene data show CDR1 as ENHRY and CDR2 as SYGVKD. CDR3 length equals 14 residues. The chain's CDR3 is CAISESRGRGEQYF. CDR3 coding DNA: TGTGCCATCAGTGAGTCTAGGGGTAGGGGCGAGCAGTACTTC.

The chain has TRBV5-4 and TRBJ1-1, with no clear D. Looked up from germline, CDR1 is SGHNT and CDR2 is YYREEE (reference sequence). V was pared by 0 bases and J by 8 bases, with 8 bases between. The CDR3 sequence is 12 residues long. CDR3 sequence (DNA): TGTGCCAGCAGCTTGGAGGCCCTGGAAGCTTTCTTT. This sequence encodes CASSLEALEAFF.